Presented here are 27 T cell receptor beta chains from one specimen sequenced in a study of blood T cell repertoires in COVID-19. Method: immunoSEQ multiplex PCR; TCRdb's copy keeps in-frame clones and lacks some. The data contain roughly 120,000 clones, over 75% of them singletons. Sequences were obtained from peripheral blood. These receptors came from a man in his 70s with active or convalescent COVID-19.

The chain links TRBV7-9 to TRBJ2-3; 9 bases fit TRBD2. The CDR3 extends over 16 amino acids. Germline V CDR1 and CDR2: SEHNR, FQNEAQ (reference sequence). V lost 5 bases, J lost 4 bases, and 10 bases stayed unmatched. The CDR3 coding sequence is TGTGCCAGCAGCCCGACTAGCGGTCCCGAGGCAGATACGCAGTATTTT. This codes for CASSPTSGPEADTQYF.

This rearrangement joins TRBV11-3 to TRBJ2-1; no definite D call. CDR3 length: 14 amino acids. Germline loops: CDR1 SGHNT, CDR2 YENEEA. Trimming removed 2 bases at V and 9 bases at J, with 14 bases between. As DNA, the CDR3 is TGTGCCAGCAGCTTATCCCAGCAGCGAAGTGAGCAGTTCTTC. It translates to CASSLSQQRSEQFF. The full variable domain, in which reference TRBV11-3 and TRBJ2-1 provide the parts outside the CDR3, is EAGVVQSPRYKIIEKKQPVAFWCNPISGHNTLYWYLQNLGQGPELLIRYENEEAVDDSQLPKDRFSAERLKGVDSTLKIQPAELGDSAVYLCASSLSQQRSEQFFGPGTRLTVL.

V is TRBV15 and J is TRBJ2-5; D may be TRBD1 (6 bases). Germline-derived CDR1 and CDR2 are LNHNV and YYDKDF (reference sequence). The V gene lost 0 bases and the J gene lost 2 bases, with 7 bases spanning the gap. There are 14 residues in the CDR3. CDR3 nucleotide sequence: TGTGCCACCAGCAGAGAGCAGGGGCAAGAGACCCAGTACTTC. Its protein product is CATSREQGQETQYF.

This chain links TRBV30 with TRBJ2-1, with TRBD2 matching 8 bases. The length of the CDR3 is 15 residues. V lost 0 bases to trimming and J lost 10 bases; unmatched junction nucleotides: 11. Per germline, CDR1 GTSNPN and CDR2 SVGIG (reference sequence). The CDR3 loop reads CAWSVSAGELSEQFF. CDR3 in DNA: TGTGCCTGGAGTGTTTCAGCGGGAGAATTATCGGAGCAGTTCTTC.

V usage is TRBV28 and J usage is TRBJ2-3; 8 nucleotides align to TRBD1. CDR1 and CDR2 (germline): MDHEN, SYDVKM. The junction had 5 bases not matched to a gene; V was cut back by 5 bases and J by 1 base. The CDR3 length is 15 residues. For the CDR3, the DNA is TGTGCCAGCAGTACAGGGGGTGAAGGCACAGATACGCAGTATTTT. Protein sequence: CASSTGGEGTDTQYF. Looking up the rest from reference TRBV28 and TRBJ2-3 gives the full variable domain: DVKVTQSSRYLVKRTGEKVFLECVQDMDHENMFWYRQDPGLGLRLIYFSYDVKMKEKGDIPEGYSVSREKKERFSLILESASTNQTSMYLCASSTGGEGTDTQYFGPGTRLTVL.

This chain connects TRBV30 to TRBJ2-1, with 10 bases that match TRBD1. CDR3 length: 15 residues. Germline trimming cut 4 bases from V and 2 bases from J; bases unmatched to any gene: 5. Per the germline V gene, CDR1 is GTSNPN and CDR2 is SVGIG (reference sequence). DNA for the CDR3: TGTGCCTGGACCCGGGGACAGGGGACCTACAATGAGCAGTTCTTC. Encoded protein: CAWTRGQGTYNEQFF.

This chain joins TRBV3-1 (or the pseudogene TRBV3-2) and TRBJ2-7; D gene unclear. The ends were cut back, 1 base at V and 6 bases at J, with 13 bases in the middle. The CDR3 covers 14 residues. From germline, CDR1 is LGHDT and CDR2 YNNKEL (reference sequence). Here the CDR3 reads CASSQGSPSGEQYF. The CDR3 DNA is TGTGCCAGCAGCCAAGGTTCACCCTCCGGCGAGCAGTACTTC.

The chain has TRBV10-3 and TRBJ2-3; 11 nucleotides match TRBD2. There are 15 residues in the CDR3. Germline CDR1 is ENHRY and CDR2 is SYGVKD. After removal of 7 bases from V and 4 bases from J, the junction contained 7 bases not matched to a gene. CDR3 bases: TGTGCCATCAATGTAGCGGGAGGGCCACCAGATACGCAGTATTTT. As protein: CAINVAGGPPDTQYF.

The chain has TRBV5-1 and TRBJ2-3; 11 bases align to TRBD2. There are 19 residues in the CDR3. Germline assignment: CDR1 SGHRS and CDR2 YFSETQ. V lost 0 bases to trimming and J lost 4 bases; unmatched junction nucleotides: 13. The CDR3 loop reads CASSLVTSGSFRGADTQYF. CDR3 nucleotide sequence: TGCGCCAGCAGCTTGGTTACTAGCGGGAGTTTCCGGGGCGCAGATACGCAGTATTTT.

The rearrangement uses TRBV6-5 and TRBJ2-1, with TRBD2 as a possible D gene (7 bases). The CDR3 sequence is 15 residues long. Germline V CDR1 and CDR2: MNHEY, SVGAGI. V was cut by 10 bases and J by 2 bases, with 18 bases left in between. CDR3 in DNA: TGTGCCACGGCACCTAGGGGGGGGGCCTACAATGAGCAGTTCTTC. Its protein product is CATAPRGGAYNEQFF.

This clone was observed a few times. The CDR3 DNA sequence: TGTGCCAGCAGCTTAGGTGACAGGGGAGGATCACCCCTCCACTTT. Translating gives CASSLGDRGGSPLHF. The chain carries TRBV7-8 and TRBJ1-6; 8 positions agree with TRBD1. Germline CDR1 and CDR2: SGHVS and FQNEAQ. Trimming removed 1 base from V and 10 bases from J; junction bases left unmatched: 6. This CDR3 region has 15 residues.

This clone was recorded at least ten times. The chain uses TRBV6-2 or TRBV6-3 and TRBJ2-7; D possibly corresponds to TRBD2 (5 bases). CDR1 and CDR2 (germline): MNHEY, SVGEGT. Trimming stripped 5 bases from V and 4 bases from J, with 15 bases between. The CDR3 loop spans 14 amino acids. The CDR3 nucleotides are TGTGCCAGCAGTCCCTGGGTCAGCGGATACGAGCAGTACTTC. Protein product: CASSPWVSGYEQYF.

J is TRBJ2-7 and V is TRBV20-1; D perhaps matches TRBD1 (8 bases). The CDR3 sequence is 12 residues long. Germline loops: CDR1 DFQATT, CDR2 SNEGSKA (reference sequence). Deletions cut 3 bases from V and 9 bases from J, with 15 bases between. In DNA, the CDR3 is TGCAGTGCTAGTCCCACAGGGGGGGTGCAGTACTTC. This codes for CSASPTGGVQYF.

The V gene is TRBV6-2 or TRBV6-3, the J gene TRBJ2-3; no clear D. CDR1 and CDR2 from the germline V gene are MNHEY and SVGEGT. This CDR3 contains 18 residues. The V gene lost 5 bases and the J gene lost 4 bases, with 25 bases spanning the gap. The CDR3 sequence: CASSTNLEAALPADTQYF. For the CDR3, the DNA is TGTGCCAGCAGTACAAATCTCGAGGCTGCCCTCCCGGCAGATACGCAGTATTTT.

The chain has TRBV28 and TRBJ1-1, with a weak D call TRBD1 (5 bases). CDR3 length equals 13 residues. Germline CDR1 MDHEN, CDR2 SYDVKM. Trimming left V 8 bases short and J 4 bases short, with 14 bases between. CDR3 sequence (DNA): TGTGCCAGCCTCAGGGTGTCTTTCACTGAAGCTTTCTTT. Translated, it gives CASLRVSFTEAFF.

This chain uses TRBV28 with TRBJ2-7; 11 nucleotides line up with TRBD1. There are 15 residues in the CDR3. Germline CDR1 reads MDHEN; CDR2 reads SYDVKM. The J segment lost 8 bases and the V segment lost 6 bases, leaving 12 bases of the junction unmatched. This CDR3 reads CASRQPGQGGHKQYF. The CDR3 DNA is TGTGCCAGCAGACAACCGGGACAGGGGGGTCACAAGCAGTACTTC.

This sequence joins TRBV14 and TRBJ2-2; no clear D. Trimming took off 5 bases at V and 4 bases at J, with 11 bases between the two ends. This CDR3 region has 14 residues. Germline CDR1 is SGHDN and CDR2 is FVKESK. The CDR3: CASSWNSVTGELFF. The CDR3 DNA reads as TGTGCCAGCAGCTGGAACAGTGTCACCGGGGAGCTGTTTTTT.

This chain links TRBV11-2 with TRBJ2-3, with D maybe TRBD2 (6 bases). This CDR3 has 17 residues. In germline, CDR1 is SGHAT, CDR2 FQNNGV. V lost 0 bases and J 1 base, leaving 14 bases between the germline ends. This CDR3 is CASSLDGAGTGTDTQYF. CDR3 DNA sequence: TGTGCCAGCAGCTTAGATGGGGCGGGGACCGGCACAGATACGCAGTATTTT. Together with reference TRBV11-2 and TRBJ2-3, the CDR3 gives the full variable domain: EAGVAQSPRYKIIEKRQSVAFWCNPISGHATLYWYQQILGQGPKLLIQFQNNGVVDDSQLPKDRFSAERLKGVDSTLKIQPAKLEDSAVYLCASSLDGAGTGTDTQYFGPGTRLTVL.

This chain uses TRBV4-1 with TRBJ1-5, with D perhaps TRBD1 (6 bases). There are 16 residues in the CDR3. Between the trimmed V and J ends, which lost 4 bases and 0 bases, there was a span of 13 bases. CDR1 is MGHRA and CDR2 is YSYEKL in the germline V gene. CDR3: CASSPRPDSSNQPQHF. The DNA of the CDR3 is TGCGCCAGCAGCCCGCGCCCGGACAGTAGCAATCAGCCCCAGCATTTT.

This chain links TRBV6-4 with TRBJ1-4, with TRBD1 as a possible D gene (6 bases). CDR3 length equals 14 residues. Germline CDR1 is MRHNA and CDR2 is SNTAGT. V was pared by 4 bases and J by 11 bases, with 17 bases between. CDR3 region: CASSAGGEGGKLFF. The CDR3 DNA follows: TGTGCCAGCAGTGCGGGGGGCGAAGGGGGTAAACTGTTTTTT.

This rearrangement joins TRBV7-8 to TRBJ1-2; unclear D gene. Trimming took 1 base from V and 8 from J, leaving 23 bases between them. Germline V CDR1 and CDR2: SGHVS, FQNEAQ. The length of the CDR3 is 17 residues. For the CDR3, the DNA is TGTGCCAGCAGCTTAGGAGTCAGGTCGTCCATTCTCATGGGCTACACCTTC. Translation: CASSLGVRSSILMGYTF.

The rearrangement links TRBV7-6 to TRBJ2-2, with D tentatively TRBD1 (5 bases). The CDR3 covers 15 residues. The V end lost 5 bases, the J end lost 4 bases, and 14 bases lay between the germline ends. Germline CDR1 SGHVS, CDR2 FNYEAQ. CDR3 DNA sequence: TGTGCCAGCAGCCCCGTCTCAGGGTTCACCGGGGAGCTGTTTTTT. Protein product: CASSPVSGFTGELFF.

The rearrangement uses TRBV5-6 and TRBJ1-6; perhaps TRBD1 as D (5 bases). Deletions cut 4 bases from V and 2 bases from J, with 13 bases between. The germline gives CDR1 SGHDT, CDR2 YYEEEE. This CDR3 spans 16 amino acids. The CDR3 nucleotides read TGTGCCAGCAGCACCGATGGGGGGACCTATAATTCACCCCTCCACTTT. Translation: CASSTDGGTYNSPLHF.

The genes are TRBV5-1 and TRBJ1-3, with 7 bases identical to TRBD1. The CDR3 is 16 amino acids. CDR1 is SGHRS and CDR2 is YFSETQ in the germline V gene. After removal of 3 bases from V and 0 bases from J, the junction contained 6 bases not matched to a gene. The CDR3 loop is CASSSWDSDSGNTIYF. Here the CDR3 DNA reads TGCGCCAGCAGCTCCTGGGACAGCGACTCTGGAAACACCATATATTTT.

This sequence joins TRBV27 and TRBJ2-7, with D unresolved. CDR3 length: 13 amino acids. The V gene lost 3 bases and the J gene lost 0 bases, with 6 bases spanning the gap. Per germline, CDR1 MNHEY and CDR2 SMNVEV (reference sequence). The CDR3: CASSFENSYEQYF. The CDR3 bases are TGTGCCAGCAGTTTTGAGAACTCCTACGAGCAGTACTTC.

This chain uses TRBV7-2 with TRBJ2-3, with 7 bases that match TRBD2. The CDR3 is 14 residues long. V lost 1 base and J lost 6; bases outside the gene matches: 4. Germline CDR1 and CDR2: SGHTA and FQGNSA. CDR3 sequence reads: CASSLGLALDTQYF. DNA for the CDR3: TGTGCCAGCAGCTTAGGACTAGCTCTCGATACGCAGTATTTT.

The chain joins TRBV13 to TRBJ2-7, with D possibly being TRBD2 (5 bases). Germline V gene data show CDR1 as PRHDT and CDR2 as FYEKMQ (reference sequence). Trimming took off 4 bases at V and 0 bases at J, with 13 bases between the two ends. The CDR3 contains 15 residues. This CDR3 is CASSSVRDFSYEQYF. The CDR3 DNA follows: TGTGCCAGCAGCTCGGTTCGGGATTTCTCCTACGAGCAGTACTTC.